This T cell receptor (beta chain) was sequenced for a study of T cell responses to AZD1222 COVID-19 vaccine (dated by TCRdb to the early 2020s). Looking at the study overall: TCR sequencing was performed for approximately 240 trial participants, of whom some 200 were given two doses of AZD1222 and around 25 were given two doses of MenACWY control vaccine. Trial participants were enrolled by age into subgroups of 18-55, 56-69 and 70-plus years, and around 140, 26 and 57 TCR-sequenced participants, respectively, were included in these subgroups. Broader findings and caveats from the paper: The vaccine-associated CD4 TCRs covered the entire spike protein, and the dominant responses fell in regions 160-218 and 743-854. Because no day 14 peak-response samples were available, repertoires were characterized only after the peak T cell response. Reportedly, close to half of the unique spike-specific TCRs recognized epitopes lying outside the regions that are mutated in the B.1.351 and B.1.1.7 variants. Participants were mostly white British, with more females than males. The authors suggested clonal diversity may have been underestimated. In the small 56-69-year group, the increase in depth fell short of significance, most likely because of low power. A significant rise in spike-specific TCR breadth and depth was observed after two AZD1222 doses relative to day 0 and relative to MenACWY recipients. Conclusions about previously exposed vaccinees were limited because only a handful of AZD1222 recipients were SARS-CoV-2 seropositive at baseline.

As concerns this clone: Its antigen is still unknown. Base qualities are not provided; no much larger clone lies one nucleotide away.

The CDR3 regions of human TCRbeta chains were analyzed by immunosequencing. From the authors' description of their analysis: TCRs in the repertoires were compared against a reference library of SARS-CoV-2-specific TCRs that had been generated with the MIRA antigen-specificity platform. Breadth was defined as the fraction of unique TCRs that were SARS-CoV-2-associated, and depth was defined as the fraction of total T cells that were SARS-CoV-2-associated. Using the MIRA data, each spike-specific TCR was assigned both to the spike region to which the TCR was reactive and to a CD4 or CD8 class. Log10-transformed breadth and depth values were compared by one-way ANOVA with Sidak's multiple comparisons tests. The table comes from immuneACCESS by way of TCRdb, which keeps in-frame sequences with V and J called. Part of the clones is missing from these tables; in studies checked, under half for an unresolved V gene and the rest for unknown reasons. That table supplies the V and J calls and clone size; D and trimming were determined from the DNA. The sample table shows some 130,000 clones, and roughly 88% are seen once. The ten top clones hold under 20% of the sample.

This specimen's time point label, interpreted: baseline before first vaccination. In the paper's terms, the treatment or condition label means: meningococcal conjugate vaccine given as trial control. The vaccinee samples were drawn from two UK trials, COV001 and COV002, one of which was a single-blind randomized controlled phase 2/3 trial testing AZD1222 (ChAdOx1 nCoV-19) in healthy adults. For TCRbeta chain sequencing, PBMC samples were collected from trial participants at day 0 and at day 28 after the second dose. Counted from cysteine to phenylalanine, this CDR3 has 17 amino acids. Just the 51-base CDR3 DNA is kept, in frame starting at base 1. Here V drops 2 bases and J drops 5 bases, and the junction holds 9 bases not matched to any gene. CDR1 MGHRA and CDR2 YSYEKL are derived from the germline V gene.

The sequence came from an adult in good health. The chain is made from TRBV4-1 and TRBJ2-1; TRBD2 matches 10 bases in the middle. The specimen comprised peripheral blood, sampled on day 0 of MenACWY control vaccination. The encoded CDR3 is CASSQFLTSGNNNEQFF. The nucleotide sequence is TGCGCCAGCAGCCAATTCCTTACTAGCGGGAATAACAATGAGCAGTTCTTC.